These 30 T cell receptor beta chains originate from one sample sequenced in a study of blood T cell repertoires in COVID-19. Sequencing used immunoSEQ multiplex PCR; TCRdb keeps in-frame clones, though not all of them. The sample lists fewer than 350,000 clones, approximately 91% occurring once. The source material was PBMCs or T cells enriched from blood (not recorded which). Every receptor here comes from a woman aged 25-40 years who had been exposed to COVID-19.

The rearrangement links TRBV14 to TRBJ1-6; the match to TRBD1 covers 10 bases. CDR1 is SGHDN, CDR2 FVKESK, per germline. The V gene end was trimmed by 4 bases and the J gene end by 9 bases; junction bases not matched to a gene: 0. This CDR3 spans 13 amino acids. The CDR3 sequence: CASSRDRGSPLHF. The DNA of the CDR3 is TGTGCCAGCAGCCGGGACAGGGGTTCACCCCTCCACTTT.

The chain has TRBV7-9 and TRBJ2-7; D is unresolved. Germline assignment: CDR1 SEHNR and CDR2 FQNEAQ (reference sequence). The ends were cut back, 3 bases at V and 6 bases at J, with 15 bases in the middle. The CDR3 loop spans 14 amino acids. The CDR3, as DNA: TGTGCCAGCAGCTTCTTTTCTGGTTCGGTCGAGCAGTACTTC. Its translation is CASSFFSGSVEQYF.

The CDR3 loop is CASSLVAGTEAFF. Here the CDR3 DNA reads TGCGCCAGCAGCTTGGTGGCAGGCACTGAAGCTTTCTTT. The chain carries TRBV5-1 and TRBJ1-1; D unclear. V gave up 0 bases and J gave up 4 bases, with 7 bases separating them. This CDR3 is 13 amino acids long. Germline lookup yields CDR1 SGHRS and CDR2 YFSETQ.

CDR3 in amino acids: CASSPGLAGRYEQYF. CDR3 nucleotide sequence: TGTGCCAGCAGTCCGGGACTAGCGGGAAGGTACGAGCAGTACTTC. The rearrangement uses TRBV28 and TRBJ2-7; 13 bases line up with TRBD2. With 5 bases clipped from V and 4 bases from J, the junction kept 5 bases outside the gene matches. This CDR3 is 15 amino acids long. Germline V gives CDR1 MDHEN, CDR2 SYDVKM.

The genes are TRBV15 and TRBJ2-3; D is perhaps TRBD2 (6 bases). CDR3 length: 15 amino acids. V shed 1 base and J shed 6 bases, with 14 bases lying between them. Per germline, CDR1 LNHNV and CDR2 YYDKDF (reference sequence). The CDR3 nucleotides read TGTGCCACCAGCAGAGCGAGTACGGGAGAGGATACGCAGTATTTT. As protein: CATSRASTGEDTQYF.

CDR3 DNA: TGTGCCAGCAGCTTAACGGGGCGGGGTGAGCAGTTCTTC. Residues: CASSLTGRGEQFF. This sequence joins TRBV7-2 and TRBJ2-1, with D maybe TRBD2 (6 bases). Germline CDR1 SGHTA, CDR2 FQGNSA. With 2 bases removed from V and 9 bases from J, the gap between germline ends came to 11 bases. The CDR3 is 13 residues long.

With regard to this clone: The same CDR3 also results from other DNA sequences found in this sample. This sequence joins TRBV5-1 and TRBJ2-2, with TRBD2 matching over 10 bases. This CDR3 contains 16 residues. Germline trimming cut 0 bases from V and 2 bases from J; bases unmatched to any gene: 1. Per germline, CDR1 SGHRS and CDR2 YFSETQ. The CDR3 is CASSLGLAGNTGELFF. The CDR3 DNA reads TGCGCCAGCAGCTTGGGACTAGCGGGTAACACCGGGGAGCTGTTTTTT.

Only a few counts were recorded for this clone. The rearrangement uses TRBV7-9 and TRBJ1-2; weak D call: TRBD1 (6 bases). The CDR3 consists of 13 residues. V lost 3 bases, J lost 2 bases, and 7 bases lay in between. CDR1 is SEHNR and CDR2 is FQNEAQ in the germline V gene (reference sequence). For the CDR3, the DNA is TGTGCCAGCAGCTTGAGGGGGAACTATGGCTACACCTTC. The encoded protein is CASSLRGNYGYTF.

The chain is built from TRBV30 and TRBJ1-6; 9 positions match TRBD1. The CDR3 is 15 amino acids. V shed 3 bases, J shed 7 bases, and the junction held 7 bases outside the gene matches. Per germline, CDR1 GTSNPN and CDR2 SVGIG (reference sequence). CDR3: CAWRQIQGANSPLHF. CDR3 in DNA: TGTGCCTGGAGGCAGATACAGGGGGCCAATTCACCCCTCCACTTT.

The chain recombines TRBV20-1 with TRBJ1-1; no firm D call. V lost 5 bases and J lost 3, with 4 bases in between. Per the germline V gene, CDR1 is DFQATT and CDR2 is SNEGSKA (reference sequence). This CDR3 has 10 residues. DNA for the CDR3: TGCAGTGCTCTACACACTGAAGCTTTCTTT. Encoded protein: CSALHTEAFF.

Written as DNA, the CDR3 is TGTGCCAGCAGTTTAGCTAGCGGGAGGGAGCAGTACTTC. Translated: CASSLASGREQYF. The genes are TRBV12-3 or TRBV12-4 and TRBJ2-7; 10 nucleotides align to TRBD2. CDR3 size: 13 residues. The trim removed 0 bases at V and 7 bases at J, leaving 0 bases unmatched.

In nucleotides, the CDR3 is TGCGCCAGCAGCTTGGGACAGGGGGCCGATGGCTACACCTTC. Translated: CASSLGQGADGYTF. The chain employs TRBV5-1 and TRBJ1-2; 10 bases fit TRBD1. This CDR3 contains 14 residues. CDR1 is SGHRS, CDR2 YFSETQ, per germline. V lost 0 bases, J lost 6 bases, and 2 bases stayed unmatched.

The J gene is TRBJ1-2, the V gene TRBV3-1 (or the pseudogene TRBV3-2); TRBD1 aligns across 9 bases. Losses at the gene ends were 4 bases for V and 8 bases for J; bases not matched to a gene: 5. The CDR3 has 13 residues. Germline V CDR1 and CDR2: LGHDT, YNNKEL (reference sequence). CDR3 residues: CASSPQGAGGYTF. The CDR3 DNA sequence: TGTGCCAGCAGCCCACAGGGGGCTGGGGGCTACACCTTC.

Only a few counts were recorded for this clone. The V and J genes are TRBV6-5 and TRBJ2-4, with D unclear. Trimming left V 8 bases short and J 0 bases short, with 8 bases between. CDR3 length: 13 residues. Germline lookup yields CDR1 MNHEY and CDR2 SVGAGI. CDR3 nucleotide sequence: TGTGCCAGCTTTGGAGTAGCCAAAAACATTCAGTACTTC. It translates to CASFGVAKNIQYF.

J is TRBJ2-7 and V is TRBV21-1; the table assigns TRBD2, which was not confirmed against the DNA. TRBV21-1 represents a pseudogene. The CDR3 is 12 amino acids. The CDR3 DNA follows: TGTGCCAGCAGCAGACAGCGGGAGGAGCAGTACTTC. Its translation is CASSRQREEQYF.

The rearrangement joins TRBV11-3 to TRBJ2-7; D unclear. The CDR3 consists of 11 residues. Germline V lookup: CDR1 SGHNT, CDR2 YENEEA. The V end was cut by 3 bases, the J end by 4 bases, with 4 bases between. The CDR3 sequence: CASSFSYEQYF. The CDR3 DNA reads TGTGCCAGCAGCTTTTCTTACGAGCAGTACTTC.

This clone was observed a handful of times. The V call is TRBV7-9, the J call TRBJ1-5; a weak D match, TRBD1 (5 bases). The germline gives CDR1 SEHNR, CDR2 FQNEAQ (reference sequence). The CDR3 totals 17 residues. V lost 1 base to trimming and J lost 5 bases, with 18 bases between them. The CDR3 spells CASSLGSQGFVDQPQHF. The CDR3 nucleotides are TGTGCCAGCAGCTTAGGTTCTCAGGGATTCGTGGATCAGCCCCAGCATTTT.

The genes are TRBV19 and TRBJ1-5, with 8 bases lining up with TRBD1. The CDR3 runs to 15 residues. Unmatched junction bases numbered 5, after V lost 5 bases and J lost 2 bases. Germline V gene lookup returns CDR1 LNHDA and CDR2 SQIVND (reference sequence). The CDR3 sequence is CASSDGQGRNQPQHF. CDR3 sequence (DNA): TGTGCCAGTAGTGACGGACAGGGTCGCAATCAGCCCCAGCATTTT.

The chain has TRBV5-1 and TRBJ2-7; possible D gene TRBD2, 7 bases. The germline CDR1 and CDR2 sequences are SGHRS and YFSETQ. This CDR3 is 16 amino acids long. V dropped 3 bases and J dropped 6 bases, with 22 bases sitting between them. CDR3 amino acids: CASSSSGGLSFFEQYF. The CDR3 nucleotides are TGCGCCAGCAGCTCCTCCGGGGGGCTTAGTTTTTTCGAGCAGTACTTC.

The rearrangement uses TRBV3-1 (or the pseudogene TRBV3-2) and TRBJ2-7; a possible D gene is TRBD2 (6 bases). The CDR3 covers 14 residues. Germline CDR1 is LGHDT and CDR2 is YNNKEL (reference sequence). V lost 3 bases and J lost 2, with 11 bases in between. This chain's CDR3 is CASSQLAGPYEQYF. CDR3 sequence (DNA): TGTGCCAGCAGCCAGCTCGCGGGGCCCTACGAGCAGTACTTC.

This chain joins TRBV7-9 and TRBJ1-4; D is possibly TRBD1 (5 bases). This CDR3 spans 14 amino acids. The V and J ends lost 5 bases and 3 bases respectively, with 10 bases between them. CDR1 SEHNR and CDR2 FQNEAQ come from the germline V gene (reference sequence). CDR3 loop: CASSLAGSNEKLFF. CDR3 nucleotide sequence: TGTGCCAGCAGCCTCGCAGGGTCTAATGAAAAACTGTTTTTT.

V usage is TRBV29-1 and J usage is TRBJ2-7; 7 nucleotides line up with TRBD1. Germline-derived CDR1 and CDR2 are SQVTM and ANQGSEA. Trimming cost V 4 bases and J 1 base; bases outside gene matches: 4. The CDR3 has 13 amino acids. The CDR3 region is CSVGGTESYEQYF. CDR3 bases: TGCAGCGTTGGTGGGACAGAGTCCTACGAGCAGTACTTC.

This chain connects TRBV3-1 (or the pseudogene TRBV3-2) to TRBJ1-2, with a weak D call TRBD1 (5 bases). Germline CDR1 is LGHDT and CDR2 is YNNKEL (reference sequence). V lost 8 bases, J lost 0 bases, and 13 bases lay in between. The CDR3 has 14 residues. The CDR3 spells CASEWTPSNYGYTF. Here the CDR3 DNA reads TGTGCCAGCGAATGGACACCGTCTAACTATGGCTACACCTTC.

The CDR3 region has the DNA TGTGCCAGCAGTTCGGGACTAGCGGGGGACTACGAGCAGTACTTC. Its protein is CASSSGLAGDYEQYF. The chain is built from TRBV3-1 (or the pseudogene TRBV3-2) and TRBJ2-7; TRBD2 matches at 14 bases. J lost 3 bases, V lost 6 bases, and 4 bases had no gene match. The CDR3 contains 15 residues. The V gene's germline CDR1 is LGHDT and CDR2 YNNKEL (reference sequence).

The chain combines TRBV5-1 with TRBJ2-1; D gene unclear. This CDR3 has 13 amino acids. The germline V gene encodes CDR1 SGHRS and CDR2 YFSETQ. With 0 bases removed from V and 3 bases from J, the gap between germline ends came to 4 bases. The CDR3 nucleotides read TGCGCCAGCAGCTTGGACGGCTACAATGAGCAGTTCTTC. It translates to CASSLDGYNEQFF.

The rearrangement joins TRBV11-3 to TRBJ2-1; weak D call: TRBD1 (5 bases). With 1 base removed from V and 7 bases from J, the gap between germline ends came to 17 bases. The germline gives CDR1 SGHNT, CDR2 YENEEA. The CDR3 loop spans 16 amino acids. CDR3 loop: CASSLVVRAPSNEQFF. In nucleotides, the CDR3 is TGTGCCAGCAGCTTAGTTGTCAGGGCTCCCTCAAATGAGCAGTTCTTC.

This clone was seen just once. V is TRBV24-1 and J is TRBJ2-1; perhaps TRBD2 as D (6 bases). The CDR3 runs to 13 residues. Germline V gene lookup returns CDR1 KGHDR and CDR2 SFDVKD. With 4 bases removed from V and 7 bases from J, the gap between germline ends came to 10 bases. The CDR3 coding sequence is TGTGCCACCAGTGACTACCGGGGGAATGAGCAGTTCTTC. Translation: CATSDYRGNEQFF.

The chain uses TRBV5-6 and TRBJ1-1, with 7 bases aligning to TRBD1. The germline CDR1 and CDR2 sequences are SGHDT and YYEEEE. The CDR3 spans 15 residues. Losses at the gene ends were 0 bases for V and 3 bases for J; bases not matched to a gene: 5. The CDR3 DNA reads TGTGCCAGCAGCTTGGCCGACAGGGTACACACTGAAGCTTTCTTT. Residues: CASSLADRVHTEAFF.

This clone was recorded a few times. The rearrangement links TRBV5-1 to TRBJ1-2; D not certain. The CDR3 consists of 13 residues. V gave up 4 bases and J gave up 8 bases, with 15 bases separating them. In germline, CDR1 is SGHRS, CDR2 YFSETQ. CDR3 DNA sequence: TGCGCCAGCAGCCCGATCAACTACGCGGGCTACACCTTC. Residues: CASSPINYAGYTF.

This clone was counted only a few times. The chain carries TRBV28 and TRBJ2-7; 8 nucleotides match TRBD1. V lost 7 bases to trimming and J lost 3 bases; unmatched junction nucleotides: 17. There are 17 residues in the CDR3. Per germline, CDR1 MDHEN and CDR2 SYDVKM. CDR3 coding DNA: TGTGCCAGCACCCGACGGGCCTTAGGGGACAGGTACTACGAGCAGTACTTC. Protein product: CASTRRALGDRYYEQYF.